The T cell receptor beta chain described here comes from a study of regulatory T cells in long-lasting Graves disease (dated by TCRdb to the early 2020s). Regarding the research as a whole: Persistent Graves' disease was defined as persistently positive TSH receptor autoantibodies together with antithyroid drug treatment for over 5 years. This study used TCR sequencing and RNA sequencing of peripheral blood to compare persistent Graves' disease patients against newly diagnosed Graves' disease patients. The study took place in China and was registered as a clinical trial. A total of roughly 35 samples were covered by TCR sequencing, comprising 13 persistent and around 20 newly diagnosed Graves' disease patients. On average, persistent Graves' disease patients in the clinical cohort had been on antithyroid drugs for around ten years.

Taken with the paper, the label for time point translates to: persistent/refractory GD, antithyroid drugs over 5 years with positive TRAb. For both TCR sequencing and RNA sequencing, RNA was extracted from PBMCs in TRIzol. Graves' disease was diagnosed according to American Thyroid Association guidelines. The patients came from an endocrinology department in Xi'an, China. Each patient gave approximately 10 milliliters of peripheral blood, collected in an EDTA anticoagulant tube. PBMCs were isolated by Ficoll Paque Plus density gradient separation without further T cell sorting. An Agilent 2100 Bioanalyzer and agarose gel were used to check RNA quality, and a NanoDrop 2000 was used to measure RNA concentration. This clonotype was detected a few times. This clone's antigen is unknown. No much larger clone is present one base from it, and per-base qualities are unavailable. CDR3 length: 14 amino acids, cysteine to phenylalanine. The sequence is cut down to CDR3 DNA, 42 bases in frame from base 1. CDR1 MRHNA and CDR2 SNTAGT were looked up in the germline V gene. V lost 7 bases and J lost 1 base, and the count of bases not matched to a germline gene is 6.

Points the paper makes about the study in general: Sequencing and analysis were restricted to the TCR beta chain. The study examined only peripheral blood because the primary lesion, thyroid tissue, could not be accessed. As a limitation, the authors acknowledged that the small sample size may reduce accuracy. Persistent disease showed preferential use of TRBV28, TRBJ1-2 and TRBJ2-5, whereas newly diagnosed disease favored TRBV20-1 and TRBJ2-1. Compared with newly diagnosed patients, patients with persistent Graves' disease had lower TCR Shannon entropy and fewer highly expanded clones, which suggests clonal expansion. More public clonotypes were shared among persistent patients (roughly 3,000) than among newly diagnosed patients (roughly 960).

Preparation of the library involved multiplex PCR. This sample was sequenced with an Illumina HiSeq 4000. iRepertoire HTBI primers and Arm-PCR amplification of CDR3 regions were used to construct TCR beta libraries. PCR products were gel purified before sequencing. Per the authors' processing: A total of some 65 TRBV and about 13 TRBJ segments were identified across samples and were used for gene usage analysis of CDR3 amino acid clonotypes. COPE and FqMerger were used to merge filtered high-quality paired reads into contigs. Contigs were aligned with BLAST to IMGT TRBV, TRBD and TRBJ reference genes, and CDR3 was defined per IMGT. Any clonotype with a frequency above 0.1% was counted as a highly expanded clone. Repertoire diversity was measured by Shannon entropy, and V-J evenness by the Gini coefficient. Clonotypes shared by more than one individual were considered public. TCRdb ran its own pipeline on the public reads, namely fastp trimming at Q25 and MiXCR clone calling, and kept in-frame beta chains. Rows are unified per CDR3 protein, each entry keeping the most common DNA and genes. Here the V and J calls rest on TCRdb's processing, not on the authors' analysis. Recorded for this sample are hundreds of thousands of distinct CDR3 sequences; around 19% of them occurred a single time. Just under 30% of the sample goes to the ten largest clones.

The source of this sequence is a female donor with Graves disease. The V gene is TRBV6-4 and the J gene is TRBJ1-1; the junction holds 7 bases that match TRBD1. This specimen consisted of peripheral blood mononuclear cells (PBMCs), obtained when the disease was refractory, from a patient treated with antithyroid drugs. CDR3 loop: CASKGAAENTEAFF. The sequenced DNA: TGTGCCAGCAAGGGGGCAGCCGAGAACACTGAAGCTTTCTTT.